Listed below are T cell receptor beta chains from one sample, sequenced in a study of CD8 T cell repertoires and HIV-1 epitope variants. The repertoire was sequenced with immunoSEQ multiplex PCR; TCRdb's copy has only in-frame clones and lacks some. This table holds approximately 5,200 clones, about 63% found once. The antigens these receptors bind are not known. The sequenced sample was cultured CD8+ T cells derived from PBMCs. These receptors originate from a male donor with HIV. Both conserved end residues are part of each CDR3. Fields, in order: D gene, V gene, J gene, clone size, CDR3 DNA, CDR3 protein. The D gene is left open where the match is weak. A clone size is listed for some rows: how often the clone was seen (once, few, many), or a class if it is expanded.

-	TRBV10-3	TRBJ1-1	-	TGTGCCATCACTTTGGACGGAAACACTGAAGCTTTCTTT	CAITLDGNTEAFF
TRBD1	TRBV30	TRBJ1-2	-	TGTGCCTGGAGGCCTATTACCGGGACAGAAATTAACTATGGCTACACCTTC	CAWRPITGTEINYGYTF
-	TRBV6-5	TRBJ1-4	few	TGTGCCAGCAGTTACGGGGCCAATGAAAAACTGTTTTTT	CASSYGANEKLFF
-	TRBV14	TRBJ1-5	-	TGTGCCAGCAGCCAGGGACGTGGGCAGCCCCAGCATTTT	CASSQGRGQPQHF
-	TRBV5-6	TRBJ1-5	few	TGTGCCAGCAGCTTTGGGGGGGATCAGCCCCAGCATTTT	CASSFGGDQPQHF
TRBD2	TRBV6-5	TRBJ2-1	few	TGTGCCAGCAGTTACTCTCCTAGCGGGAGCCACAATGAGCAGTTCTTC	CASSYSPSGSHNEQFF
-	TRBV5-6	TRBJ2-7	-	TGTGCCAGCAGCTGGTCCGAAAATATGGTGTACGAGCAGTACTTC	CASSWSENMVYEQYF
TRBD1	TRBV9	TRBJ1-1	-	TGTGCCAGCAGCCCCCGTGTGGCAGGGGGCACTGAAGCTTTCTTT	CASSPRVAGGTEAFF
-	TRBV10-3	TRBJ1-1	few	TGTGCCACCCAAGACCATACGAACACTGAAGCTTTCTTT	CATQDHTNTEAFF
TRBD2	TRBV5-6	TRBJ2-1	-	TGTGCCAGCAGACTTTCGGGGGGCTCCTACAATGAGCAGTTCTTC	CASRLSGGSYNEQFF
-	TRBV16	TRBJ2-7	-	TGTGCCAGCAGCCAGTCAATTGGGACCGACGCCTACGAGCAGTACTTC	CASSQSIGTDAYEQYF
TRBD1	TRBV6-4	TRBJ2-7	-	TGTGCCAGCAGTGACCCGGGACAGAGGAGCTCCTACGAGCAGTACTTC	CASSDPGQRSSYEQYF
-	TRBV27	TRBJ1-2	-	TGTGCCAGCAGTCCCGCTCAGGGCTATGGCTACACCTTC	CASSPAQGYGYTF
TRBD1	TRBV28	TRBJ2-3	-	TGTGCCAGCAGTTTAACTATGCAGGGGGTTACAGATACGCAGTATTTT	CASSLTMQGVTDTQYF
TRBD2	TRBV19	TRBJ2-1	-	TGTGCCAGTACGCAGGTGCCTCCGGGGGGGGAGCAGTTCTTC	CASTQVPPGGEQFF
-	TRBV7-8	TRBJ2-7	-	TGTGCCAGCAGCTTAGGGGGGTTCGACGAGCAGTACTTC	CASSLGGFDEQYF
TRBD1	TRBV19	TRBJ2-1	-	TGTGCCAGTAGTATGGTTAGCTGGGACAGGAACAATGAGCAGTTCTTC	CASSMVSWDRNNEQFF
TRBD1	TRBV4-3	TRBJ2-7	-	TGCGCCAGCAGCCAAGGGTTGCAGGGGGCGCCCTACGAGCAGTACTTC	CASSQGLQGAPYEQYF
-	TRBV19	TRBJ2-7	-	TGTGCCAGTAGTGAGGACTATAACTACGAGCAGTACTTC	CASSEDYNYEQYF
TRBD1	TRBV4-2	TRBJ1-2	-	TGTGCCAGCAGCCAAGTGAGGGACAGCTATGGCTACACCTTC	CASSQVRDSYGYTF
-	TRBV28	TRBJ1-2	few	TGTGCCAGCAGTTTATTGGAGGGAGACTATGGCTACACCTTC	CASSLLEGDYGYTF
-	TRBV28	TRBJ2-1	-	TGTGCCAGCATTCCCCTGAGCGACTCCTACAATGAGCAGTTCTTC	CASIPLSDSYNEQFF
TRBD1	TRBV5-1	TRBJ2-4	-	TGCGCCAGCAGTTTTGACAGGGATAAAAACATTCAGTACTTC	CASSFDRDKNIQYF
TRBD1	TRBV11-2	TRBJ2-7	-	TGTGCCAGCAGCGACGGACAGGGGTTCGGGTCCTACGAGCAGTACTTC	CASSDGQGFGSYEQYF
-	TRBV10-3	TRBJ2-1	-	TGTGCCATCAGTGAACCCCAGGGACGCTCCTACAATGAGCAGTTCTTC	CAISEPQGRSYNEQFF